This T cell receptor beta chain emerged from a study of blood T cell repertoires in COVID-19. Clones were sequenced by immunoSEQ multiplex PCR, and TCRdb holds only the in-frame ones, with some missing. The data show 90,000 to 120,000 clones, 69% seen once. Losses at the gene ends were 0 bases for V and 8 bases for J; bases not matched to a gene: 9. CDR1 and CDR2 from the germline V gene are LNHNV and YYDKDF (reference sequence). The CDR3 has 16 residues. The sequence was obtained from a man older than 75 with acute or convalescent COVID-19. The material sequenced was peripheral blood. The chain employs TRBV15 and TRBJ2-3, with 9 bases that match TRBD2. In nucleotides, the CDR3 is TGTGCCACCAGCAGAGACTCCGGAGTACTAGCGGGTACGCAGTATTTT. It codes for CATSRDSGVLAGTQYF. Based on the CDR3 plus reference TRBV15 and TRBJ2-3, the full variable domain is DAMVIQNPRYQVTQFGKPVTLSCSQTLNHNVMYWYQQKSSQAPKLLFHYYDKDFNNEADTPDNFQSRRPNTSFCFLDIRSPGLGDTAMYLCATSRDSGVLAGTQYFGPGTRLTVL.